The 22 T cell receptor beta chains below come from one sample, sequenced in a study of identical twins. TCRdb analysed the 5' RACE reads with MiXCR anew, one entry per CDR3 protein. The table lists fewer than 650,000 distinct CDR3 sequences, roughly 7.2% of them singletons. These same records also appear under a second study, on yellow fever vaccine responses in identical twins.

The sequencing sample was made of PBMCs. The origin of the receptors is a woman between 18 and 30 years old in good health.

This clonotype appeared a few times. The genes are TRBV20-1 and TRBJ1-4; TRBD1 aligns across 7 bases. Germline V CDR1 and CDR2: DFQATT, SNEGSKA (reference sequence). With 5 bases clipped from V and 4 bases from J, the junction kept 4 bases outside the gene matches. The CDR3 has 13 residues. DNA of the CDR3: TGCAGTGCTCGACAGGGCTTTAATGAAAAACTGTTTTTT. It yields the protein CSARQGFNEKLFF.

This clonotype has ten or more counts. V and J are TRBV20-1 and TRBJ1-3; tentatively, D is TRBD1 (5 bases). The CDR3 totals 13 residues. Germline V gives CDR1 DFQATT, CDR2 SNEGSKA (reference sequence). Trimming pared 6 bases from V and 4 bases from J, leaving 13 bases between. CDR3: CSAGREGGNTIYF. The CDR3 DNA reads TGCAGTGCGGGACGGGAGGGGGGAAACACCATATATTTT.

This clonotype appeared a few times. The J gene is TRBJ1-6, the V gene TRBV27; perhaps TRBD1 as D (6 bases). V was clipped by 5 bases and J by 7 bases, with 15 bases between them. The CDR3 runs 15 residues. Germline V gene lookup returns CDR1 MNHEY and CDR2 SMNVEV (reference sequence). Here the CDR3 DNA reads TGTGCCAGCAGTCCGGGGGACAACCGCAATTCACCCCTCCACTTT. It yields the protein CASSPGDNRNSPLHF.

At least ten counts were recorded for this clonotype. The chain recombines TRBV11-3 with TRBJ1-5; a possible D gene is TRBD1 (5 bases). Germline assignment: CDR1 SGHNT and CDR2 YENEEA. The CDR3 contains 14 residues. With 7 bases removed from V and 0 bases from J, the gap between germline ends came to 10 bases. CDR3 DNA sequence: TGTGCCAGCATAGGGGAAACTAGCAATCAGCCCCAGCATTTT. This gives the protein CASIGETSNQPQHF.

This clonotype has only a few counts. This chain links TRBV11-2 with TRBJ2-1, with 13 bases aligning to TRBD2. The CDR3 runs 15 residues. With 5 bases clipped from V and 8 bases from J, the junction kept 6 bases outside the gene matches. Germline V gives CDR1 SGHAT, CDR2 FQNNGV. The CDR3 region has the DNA TGTGCCAGCAGCCCACTAGCGGGAGGGCCCGATGAGCAGTTCTTC. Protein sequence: CASSPLAGGPDEQFF.

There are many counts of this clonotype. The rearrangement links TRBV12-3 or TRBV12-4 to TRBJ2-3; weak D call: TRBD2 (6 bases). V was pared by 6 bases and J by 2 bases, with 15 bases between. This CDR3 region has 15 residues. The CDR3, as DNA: TGTGCCAGCAGGACTACCGGAGGGTTCACAGATACGCAGTATTTT. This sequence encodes CASRTTGGFTDTQYF.

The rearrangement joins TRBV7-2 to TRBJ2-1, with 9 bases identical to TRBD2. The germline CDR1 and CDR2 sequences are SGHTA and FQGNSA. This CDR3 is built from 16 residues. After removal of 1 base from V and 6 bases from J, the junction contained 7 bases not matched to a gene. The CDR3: CASSLVRLAVSNEQFF. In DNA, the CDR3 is TGTGCCAGCAGCTTAGTGCGACTAGCGGTAAGCAATGAGCAGTTCTTC.

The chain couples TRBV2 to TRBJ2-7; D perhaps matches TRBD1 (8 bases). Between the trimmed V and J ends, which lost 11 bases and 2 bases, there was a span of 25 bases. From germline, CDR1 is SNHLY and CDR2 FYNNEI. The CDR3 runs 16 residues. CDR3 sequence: CAGSAAGQDKTYEQYV. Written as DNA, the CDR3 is TGTGCCGGATCAGCAGCGGGACAGGATAAGACCTACGAGCAGTACGTC.

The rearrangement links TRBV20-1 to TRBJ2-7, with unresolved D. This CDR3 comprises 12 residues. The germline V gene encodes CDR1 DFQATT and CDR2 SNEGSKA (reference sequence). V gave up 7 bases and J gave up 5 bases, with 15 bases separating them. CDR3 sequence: CSVGSNSDEQYF. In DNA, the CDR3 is TGCAGTGTAGGGTCTAACTCGGACGAGCAGTACTTC.

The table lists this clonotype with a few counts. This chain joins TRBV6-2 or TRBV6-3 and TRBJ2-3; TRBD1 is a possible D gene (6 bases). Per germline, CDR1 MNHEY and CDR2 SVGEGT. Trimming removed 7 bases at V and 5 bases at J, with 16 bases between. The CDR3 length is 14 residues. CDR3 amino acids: CASTPPQGLDTQYF. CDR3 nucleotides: TGTGCCAGCACCCCTCCTCAGGGGCTAGATACGCAGTATTTT.

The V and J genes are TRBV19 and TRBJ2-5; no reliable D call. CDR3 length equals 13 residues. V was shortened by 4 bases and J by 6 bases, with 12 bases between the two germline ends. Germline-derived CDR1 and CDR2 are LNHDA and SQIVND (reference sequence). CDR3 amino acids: CASSTHTVKTQYF. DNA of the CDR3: TGTGCCAGTAGTACCCACACAGTGAAGACCCAGTACTTC.

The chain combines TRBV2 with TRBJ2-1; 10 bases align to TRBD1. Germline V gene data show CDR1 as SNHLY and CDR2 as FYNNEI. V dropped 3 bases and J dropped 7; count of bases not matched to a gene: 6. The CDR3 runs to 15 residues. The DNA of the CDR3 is TGTGCCAGCAGTGACGACAGGGGGCCGTGGAATGAGCAGTTCTTC. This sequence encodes CASSDDRGPWNEQFF. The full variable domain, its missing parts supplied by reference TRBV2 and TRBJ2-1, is EPEVTQTPSHQVTQMGQEVILRCVPISNHLYFYWYRQILGQKVEFLVSFYNNEISEKSEIFDDQFSVERPDGSNFTLKIRSTKLEDSAMYFCASSDDRGPWNEQFFGPGTRLTVL.

The CDR3 DNA reads as TGCGCCAGCAGCTCCCAGACAGGTCAGTTCTTC. It encodes CASSSQTGQFF. This chain uses TRBV5-1 with TRBJ2-1, with a tentative D call TRBD1 (6 bases). This CDR3 contains 11 residues. Germline values: CDR1 SGHRS, CDR2 YFSETQ. Trimming shortened V by 3 bases and J by 13 bases, and 11 bases separated the two germline ends. Filled out from reference TRBV5-1 and TRBJ2-1, the complete variable domain reads KAGVTQTPRYLIKTRGQQVTLSCSPISGHRSVSWYQQTPGQGLQFLFEYFSETQRNKGNFPGRFSGRQFSNSRSEMNVSTLELGDSALYLCASSSQTGQFFGPGTRLTVL.

CDR3 coding DNA: TGCAGTGCTAGGCCATTAGGACTAGCGGGAGGGCTGACCCCATCTGATGAGCAGTTCTTC. Protein product: CSARPLGLAGGLTPSDEQFF. The chain uses TRBV20-1 and TRBJ2-1; TRBD2 matches 15 bases. The length of the CDR3 is 20 residues. CDR1 is DFQATT and CDR2 is SNEGSKA in the germline V gene (reference sequence). V shed 3 bases, J shed 8 bases, and the junction held 20 bases outside the gene matches.

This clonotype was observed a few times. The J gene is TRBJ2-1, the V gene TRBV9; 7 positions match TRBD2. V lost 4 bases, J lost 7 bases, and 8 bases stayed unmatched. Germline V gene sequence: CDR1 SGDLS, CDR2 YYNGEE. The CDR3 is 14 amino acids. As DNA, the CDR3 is TGTGCCAGCAGCCCCCCCCCCGGGGGGAATGAGCAGTTCTTC. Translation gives CASSPPPGGNEQFF.

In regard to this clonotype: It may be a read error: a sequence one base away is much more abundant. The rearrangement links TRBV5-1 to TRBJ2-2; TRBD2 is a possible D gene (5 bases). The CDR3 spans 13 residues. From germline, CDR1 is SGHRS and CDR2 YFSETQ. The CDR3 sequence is CASSPDHTGELIF. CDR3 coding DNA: TGCGCCAGCAGCCCGGACCACACCGGGGAGCTGATTTTT. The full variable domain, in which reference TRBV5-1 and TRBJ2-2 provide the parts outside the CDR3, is KAGVTQTPRYLIKTRGQQVTLSCSPISGHRSVSWYQQTPGQGLQFLFEYFSETQRNKGNFPGRFSGRQFSNSRSEMNVSTLELGDSALYLCASSPDHTGELIFGEGSRLTVL.

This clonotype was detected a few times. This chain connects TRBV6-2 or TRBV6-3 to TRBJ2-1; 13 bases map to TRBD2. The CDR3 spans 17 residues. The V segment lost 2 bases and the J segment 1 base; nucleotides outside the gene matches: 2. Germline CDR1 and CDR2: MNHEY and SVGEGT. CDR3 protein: CASSYGLAGASYNEQFF. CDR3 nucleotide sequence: TGTGCCAGCAGTTACGGACTAGCGGGGGCATCCTACAATGAGCAGTTCTTC.

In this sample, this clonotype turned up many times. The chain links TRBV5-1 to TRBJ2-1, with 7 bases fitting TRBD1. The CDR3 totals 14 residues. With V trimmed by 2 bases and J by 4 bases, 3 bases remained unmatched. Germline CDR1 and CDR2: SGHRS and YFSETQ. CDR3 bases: TGCGCCAGCAGCTTCGACAGGGTTTACAATGAGCAGTTCTTC. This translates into CASSFDRVYNEQFF.

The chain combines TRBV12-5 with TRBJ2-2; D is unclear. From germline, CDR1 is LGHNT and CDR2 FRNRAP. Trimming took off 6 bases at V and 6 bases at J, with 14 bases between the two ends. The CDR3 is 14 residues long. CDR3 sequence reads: CASGTTARPGELFF. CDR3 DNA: TGTGCTAGTGGCACCACTGCCAGGCCCGGGGAGCTGTTTTTT.

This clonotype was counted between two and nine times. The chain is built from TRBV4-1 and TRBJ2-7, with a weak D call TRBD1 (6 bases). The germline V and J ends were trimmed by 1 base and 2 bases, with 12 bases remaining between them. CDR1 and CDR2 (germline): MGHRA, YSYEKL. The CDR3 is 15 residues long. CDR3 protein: CASSQVDSRTYEQYV. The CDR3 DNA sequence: TGCGCCAGCAGCCAAGTGGACAGTCGAACCTACGAGCAGTACGTC.

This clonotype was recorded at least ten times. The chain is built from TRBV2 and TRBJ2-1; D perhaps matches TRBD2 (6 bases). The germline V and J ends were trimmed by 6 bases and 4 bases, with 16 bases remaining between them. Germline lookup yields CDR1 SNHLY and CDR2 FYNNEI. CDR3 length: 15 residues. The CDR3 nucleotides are TGTGCCAGCAGGAGGGACTTCGAGGGGTACAATGAGCAGTTCTTC. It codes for CASRRDFEGYNEQFF.

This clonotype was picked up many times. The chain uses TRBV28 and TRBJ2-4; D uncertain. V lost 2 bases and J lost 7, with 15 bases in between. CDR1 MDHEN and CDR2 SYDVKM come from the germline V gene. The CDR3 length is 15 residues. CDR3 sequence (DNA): TGTGCCAGCAGTTTACGGGCTTCGTATCGGAACATTCAGTACTTC. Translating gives CASSLRASYRNIQYF.